The rows below give T cell receptor beta chains drawn from one sample of a study of T cell responses to AZD1222 COVID-19 vaccine. Assay: immunoSEQ multiplex PCR; the TCRdb copy retains only in-frame clones and omits some. The table shows under 100,000 clones, with 70% to 90% occurring only once. Sequenced material: peripheral blood, taken on day 0 of AZD1222 vaccination. The receptors were gathered from an adult in good health. The conserved cysteine and the conserved F or W are not part of the CDR3 here.

j_call v_call cdr3_aa
TRBJ2-7 TRBV11-1 ASSPSFGSYEQY
TRBJ2-1 TRBV10-1 ASSESGRNEQF
TRBJ2-5 TRBV30 AWSGMGPQETQY
TRBJ1-1 TRBV28 ASSLPGAMNTEAF
TRBJ1-5 TRBV18 ASSLYAGGGMGGNQPQH
TRBJ2-3 TRBV4-2 ASSQAAGTSTDTQY
TRBJ2-7 TRBV27 ASKVGQGAEQY
TRBJ1-2 TRBV4-2 ASSQEVEGGYT
TRBJ1-4 TRBV19 ATSRWRGGEKLF
TRBJ1-1 TRBV7-3 ASSLTRQSEAF
TRBJ2-3 TRBV5-5 ASSSGLRGSTDTQY
TRBJ1-1 TRBV11-2 ASSKALGAEAF
TRBJ1-3 TRBV12-3/TRBV12-4 ASSFSAGNTIY
TRBJ1-5 TRBV19 ASSMFGGNQPQH
TRBJ1-6 TRBV7-9 ASSFQGYNSPLH
TRBJ1-2 TRBV29-1 SVEIKGYT
TRBJ1-2 TRBV5-4 ASSFPGTGGSGYT
TRBJ1-2 TRBV27 ASRDHSSNYGYT
TRBJ2-6 TRBV19 ASTTDSSGANVLT
TRBJ1-5 TRBV30 AWSVRGAGNQPQH
TRBJ1-4 TRBV2 ASSEQSEKLF
TRBJ2-1 TRBV27 ASSLFGTQYGTTYNEQF